The 5 T cell receptor beta chains below all came from one sample that was sequenced in a study of blood T cell repertoires in COVID-19. This table comes from immunoSEQ multiplex PCR, and its TCRdb copy is limited to in-frame clones, with some not included. In the table there are a few hundred thousand clones, more than 75% of which are singletons. Sequencing was performed on PBMCs or T cells enriched from blood (not recorded which). The receptors stem from a woman between 25 and 40 years old who had recovered from COVID-19.

The rearrangement joins TRBV5-1 to TRBJ2-1; D is unresolved. The CDR3 has 14 amino acids. From germline, CDR1 is SGHRS and CDR2 YFSETQ. The ends were cut back, 0 bases at V and 2 bases at J, with 6 bases in the middle. CDR3 nucleotide sequence: TGCGCCAGCAGCTTGGATCCTACCTACAATGAGCAGTTCTTC. Residues: CASSLDPTYNEQFF. Full variable domain (rest looked up from reference TRBV5-1 and TRBJ2-1): KAGVTQTPRYLIKTRGQQVTLSCSPISGHRSVSWYQQTPGQGLQFLFEYFSETQRNKGNFPGRFSGRQFSNSRSEMNVSTLELGDSALYLCASSLDPTYNEQFFGPGTRLTVL.

This clone was observed many times. V and J are TRBV9 and TRBJ2-2, with a possible D match to TRBD2 (6 bases). The CDR3 covers 16 residues. Germline CDR1 and CDR2: SGDLS and YYNGEE. The V end lost 0 bases, the J end lost 0 bases, and 9 bases lay between the germline ends. This CDR3 reads CASSVAGESNTGELFF. DNA of the CDR3: TGTGCCAGCAGCGTAGCGGGGGAATCGAACACCGGGGAGCTGTTTTTT.

The V gene is TRBV11-2, the J gene TRBJ1-3, with D uncertain. The CDR3 loop spans 12 amino acids. V lost 5 bases and J 3 bases, leaving 5 bases between the germline ends. CDR1 SGHAT and CDR2 FQNNGV come from the germline V gene. CDR3 loop: CASSAGGNTIYF. The CDR3 DNA sequence: TGTGCCAGCAGCGCCGGTGGAAACACCATATATTTT.

The chain combines TRBV7-3 with TRBJ2-2, with D possibly being TRBD2 (5 bases). The CDR3 covers 14 residues. Trimming took 5 bases from V and 4 from J, leaving 11 bases between them. Germline V gene lookup returns CDR1 SGHTA and CDR2 FQGTGA. The CDR3 DNA reads TGTGCCAGCAGCGTTACGGGGAGCACCGGGGAGCTGTTTTTT. Translating gives CASSVTGSTGELFF.

The gene calls are TRBV28 and TRBJ2-7; tentatively, D is TRBD1 (6 bases). The germline V gene has CDR1 MDHEN and CDR2 SYDVKM. V shed 3 bases and J shed 7 bases, with 19 bases lying between them. The CDR3 spans 15 residues. CDR3 nucleotide sequence: TGTGCCAGCAGTTTCGTTGGGGGCAACGGTGGGGAGCAGTACTTC. This sequence encodes CASSFVGGNGGEQYF. The whole variable domain, remainder taken from reference TRBV28 and TRBJ2-7, is DVKVTQSSRYLVKRTGEKVFLECVQDMDHENMFWYRQDPGLGLRLIYFSYDVKMKEKGDIPEGYSVSREKKERFSLILESASTNQTSMYLCASSFVGGNGGEQYFGPGTRLTVT.